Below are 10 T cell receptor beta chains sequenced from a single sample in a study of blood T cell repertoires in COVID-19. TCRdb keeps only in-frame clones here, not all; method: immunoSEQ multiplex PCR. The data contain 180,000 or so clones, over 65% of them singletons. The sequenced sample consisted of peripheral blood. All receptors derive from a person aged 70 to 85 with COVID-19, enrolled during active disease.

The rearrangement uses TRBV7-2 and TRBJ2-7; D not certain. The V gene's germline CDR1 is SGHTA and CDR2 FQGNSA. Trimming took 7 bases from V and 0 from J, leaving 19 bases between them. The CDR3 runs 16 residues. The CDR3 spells CASKFEADFPSYEQYF. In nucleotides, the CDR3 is TGTGCCAGCAAGTTCGAAGCCGATTTTCCCTCCTACGAGCAGTACTTC.

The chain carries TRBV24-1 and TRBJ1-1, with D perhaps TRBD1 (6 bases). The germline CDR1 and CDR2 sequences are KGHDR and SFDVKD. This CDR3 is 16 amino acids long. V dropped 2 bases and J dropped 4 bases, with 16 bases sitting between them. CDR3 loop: CATSDSLGTTGTEAFF. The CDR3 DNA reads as TGTGCCACCAGTGATTCCCTTGGGACAACGGGCACTGAAGCTTTCTTT.

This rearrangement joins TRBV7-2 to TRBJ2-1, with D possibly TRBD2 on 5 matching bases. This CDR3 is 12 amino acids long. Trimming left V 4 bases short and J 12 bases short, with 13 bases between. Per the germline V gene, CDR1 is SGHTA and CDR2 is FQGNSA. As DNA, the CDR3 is TGTGCCAGCAGCTCCCAGCGGATAAGGCAGTTCTTC. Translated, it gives CASSSQRIRQFF.

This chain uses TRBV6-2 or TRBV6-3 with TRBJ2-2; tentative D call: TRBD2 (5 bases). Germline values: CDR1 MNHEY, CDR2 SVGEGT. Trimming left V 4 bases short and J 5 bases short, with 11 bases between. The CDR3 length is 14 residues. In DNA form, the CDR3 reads TGTGCCAGCAGTTTGGTGAGGACTACCGGGGAGCTGTTTTTT. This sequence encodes CASSLVRTTGELFF.

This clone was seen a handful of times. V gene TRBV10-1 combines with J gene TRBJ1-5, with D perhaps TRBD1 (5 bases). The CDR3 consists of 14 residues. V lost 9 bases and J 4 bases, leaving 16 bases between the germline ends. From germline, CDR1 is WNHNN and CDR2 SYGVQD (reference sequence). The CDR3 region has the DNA TGCGCCAGACCAGGGATCGGGTTGAATCAGCCCCAGCATTTT. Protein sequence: CARPGIGLNQPQHF.

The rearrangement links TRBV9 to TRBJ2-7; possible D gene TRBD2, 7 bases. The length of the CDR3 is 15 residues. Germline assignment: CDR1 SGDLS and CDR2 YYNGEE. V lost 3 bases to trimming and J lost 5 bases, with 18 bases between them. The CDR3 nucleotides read TGTGCCAGCAGCGCCGACAAGGGGAGGGGGGACGAGCAGTACTTC. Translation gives CASSADKGRGDEQYF.

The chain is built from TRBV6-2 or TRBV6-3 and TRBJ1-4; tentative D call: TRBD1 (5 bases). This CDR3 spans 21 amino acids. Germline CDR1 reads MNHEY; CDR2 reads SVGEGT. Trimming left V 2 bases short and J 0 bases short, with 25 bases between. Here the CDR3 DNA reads TGTGCCAGCAGTTACGGTGGGTCAGGGTGGCTCCGCCGCGCAACTAATGAAAAACTGTTTTTT. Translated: CASSYGGSGWLRRATNEKLFF.

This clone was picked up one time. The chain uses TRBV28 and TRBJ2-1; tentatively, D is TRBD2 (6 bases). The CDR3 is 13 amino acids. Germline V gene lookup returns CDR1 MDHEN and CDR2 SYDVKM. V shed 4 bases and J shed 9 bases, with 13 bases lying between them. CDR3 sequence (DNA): TGTGCCAGCAGTTACGGGGGTATTCCTGAGCAGTTCTTC. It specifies CASSYGGIPEQFF.

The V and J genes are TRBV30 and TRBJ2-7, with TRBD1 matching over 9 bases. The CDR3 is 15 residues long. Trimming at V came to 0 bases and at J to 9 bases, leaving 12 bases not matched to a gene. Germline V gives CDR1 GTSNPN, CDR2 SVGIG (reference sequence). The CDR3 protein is CAWSVSPGQGRSQYF. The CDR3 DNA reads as TGTGCCTGGAGTGTATCCCCGGGACAGGGAAGGTCGCAGTACTTC.

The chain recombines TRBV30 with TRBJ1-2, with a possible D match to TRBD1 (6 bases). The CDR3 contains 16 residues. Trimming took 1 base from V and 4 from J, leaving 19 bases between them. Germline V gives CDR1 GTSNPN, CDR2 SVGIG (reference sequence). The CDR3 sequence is CAWSAGKDRFSYGYTF. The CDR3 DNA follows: TGTGCCTGGAGTGCAGGCAAAGACAGGTTTTCCTATGGCTACACCTTC.